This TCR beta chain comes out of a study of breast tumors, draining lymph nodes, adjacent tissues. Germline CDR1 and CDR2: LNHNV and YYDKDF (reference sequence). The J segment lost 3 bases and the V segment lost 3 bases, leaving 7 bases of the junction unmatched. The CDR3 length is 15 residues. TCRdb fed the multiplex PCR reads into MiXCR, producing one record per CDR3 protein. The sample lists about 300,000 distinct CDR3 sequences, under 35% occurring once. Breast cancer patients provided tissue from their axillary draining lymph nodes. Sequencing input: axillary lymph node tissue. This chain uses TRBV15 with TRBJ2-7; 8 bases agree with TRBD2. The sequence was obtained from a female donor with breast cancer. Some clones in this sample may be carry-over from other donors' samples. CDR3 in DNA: TGTGCCACCAGCAGTGAAGGGCTAGCGGGCTACGAGCAGTACTTC. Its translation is CATSSEGLAGYEQYF. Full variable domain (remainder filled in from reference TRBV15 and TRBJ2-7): DAMVIQNPRYQVTQFGKPVTLSCSQTLNHNVMYWYQQKSSQAPKLLFHYYDKDFNNEADTPDNFQSRRPNTSFCFLDIRSPGLGDTAMYLCATSSEGLAGYEQYFGPGTRLTVT.